This T cell receptor beta chain is drawn from a study of CD8+ T cells in alopecia areata. For the study at large: C3H/HeJ donors aged about 6-12 months with spontaneous alopecia supplied skin grafted onto approximately 6-11-week-old female C3H/HeJ mice. Whole-study findings and limits: Sequences from scalp samples also cover resident alphabeta T cells of normal skin. In lesional scalp, particularly from alopecia totalis/universalis, clonality was higher than in normal scalp.

Note on this clone: What it binds is unknown. The genes and germline here are from mouse. With the read ending 4 residues before the CDR3 end, the germline J gene is used to fill in that end.

There are 14 residues in the CDR3. The germline CDR1 and CDR2 sequences are FNHDT and SITEND (reference sequence). RNA was isolated and reverse transcribed to cDNA, the sequencing template. Method: immunoSEQ multiplex PCR; TCRdb's copy keeps in-frame clones and lacks some. The data list over 100,000 clones, none observed once; about 19% falls to the top ten. The sequencing sample was made of lesional skin. The V and J genes are TRBV19 and TRBJ2-4; TRBD1 matches at 9 bases. This TCR came from a C3H/HeJ mouse with alopecia areata. The mouse strain carries the MHC haplotype H2-k. The sequenced CDR3 bases are TGTGCCAGCAGTATAGGGGGACAGGGAAAC. This encodes CASSIGGQGN. The full CDR3 is CASSIGGQGNTLYF.